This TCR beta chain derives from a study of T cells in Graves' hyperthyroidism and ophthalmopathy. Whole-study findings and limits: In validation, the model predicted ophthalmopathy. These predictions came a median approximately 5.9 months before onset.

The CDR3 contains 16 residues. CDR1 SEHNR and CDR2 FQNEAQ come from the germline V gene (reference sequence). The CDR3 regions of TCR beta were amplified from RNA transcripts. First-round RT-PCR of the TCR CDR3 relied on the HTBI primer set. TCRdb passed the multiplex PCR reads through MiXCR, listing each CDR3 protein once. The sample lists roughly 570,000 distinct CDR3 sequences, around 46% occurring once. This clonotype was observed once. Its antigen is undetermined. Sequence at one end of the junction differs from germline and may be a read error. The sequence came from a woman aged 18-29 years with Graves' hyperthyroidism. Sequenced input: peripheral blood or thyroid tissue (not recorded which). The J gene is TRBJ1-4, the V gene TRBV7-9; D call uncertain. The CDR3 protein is CASSLVQSLGNEKLLF. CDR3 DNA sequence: TGTGCCAGCAGCCTGGTCCAGTCTCTGGGTAATGAAAAACTGCTTTTT.